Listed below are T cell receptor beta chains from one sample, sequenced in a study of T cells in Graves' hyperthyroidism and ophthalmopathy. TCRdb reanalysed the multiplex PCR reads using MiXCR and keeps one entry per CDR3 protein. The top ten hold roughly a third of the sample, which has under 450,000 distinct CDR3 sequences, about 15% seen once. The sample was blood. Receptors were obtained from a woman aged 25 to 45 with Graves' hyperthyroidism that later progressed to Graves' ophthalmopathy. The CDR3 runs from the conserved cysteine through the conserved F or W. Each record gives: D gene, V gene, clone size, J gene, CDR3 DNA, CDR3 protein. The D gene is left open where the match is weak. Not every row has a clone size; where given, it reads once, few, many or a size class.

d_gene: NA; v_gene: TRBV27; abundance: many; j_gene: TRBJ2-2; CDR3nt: TGTGCCAGCAGTTTATTGGAGCCTTCGAACACCGGGGAGCTGTTTTTT; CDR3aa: CASSLLEPSNTGELFF
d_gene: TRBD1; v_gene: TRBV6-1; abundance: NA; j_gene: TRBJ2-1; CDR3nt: TGTGCCAGCAGCCGCCTTACGGGACAGGGCTCCTACAATGAGCAGTTCTTC; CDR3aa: CASSRLTGQGSYNEQFF
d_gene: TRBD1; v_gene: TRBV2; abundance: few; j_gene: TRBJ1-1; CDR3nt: TGTGCCAGCAGGATCGGACAGGTCAACACTGAAGCTTTCTTT; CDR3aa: CASRIGQVNTEAFF
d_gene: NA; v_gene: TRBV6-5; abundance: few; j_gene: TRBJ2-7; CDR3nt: TGTGCCAGCAGTTACTCAGGGGGTCAGGGTGAGTCCTACGAGCAGTACTTC; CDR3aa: CASSYSGGQGESYEQYF
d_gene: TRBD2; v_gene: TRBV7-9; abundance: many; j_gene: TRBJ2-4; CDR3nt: TGTGCCAGCGCCGTCGGGCGGGGGGGAACTTACGGAAACATTCAGTACTTC; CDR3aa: CASAVGRGGTYGNIQYF
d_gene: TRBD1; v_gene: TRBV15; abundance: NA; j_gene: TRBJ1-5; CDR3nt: TGTGCCACCAGCATACGGACAGGGGGCCACAATCAGCCCCAGCATTTT; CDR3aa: CATSIRTGGHNQPQHF
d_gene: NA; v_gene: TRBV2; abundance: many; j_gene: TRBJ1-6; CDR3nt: TGTGCCAGCAGTGTGCGGAATGGCAATTCACCCCTCCACTTT; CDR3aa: CASSVRNGNSPLHF
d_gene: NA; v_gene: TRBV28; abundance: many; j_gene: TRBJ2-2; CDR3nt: TGTGCCAGCAGTTACAGCAACACCGGGGAGCTGTTTTTT; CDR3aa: CASSYSNTGELFF
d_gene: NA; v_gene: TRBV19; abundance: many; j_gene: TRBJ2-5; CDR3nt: TGTGCCAGTAGTCATGGGACTGTACAAGAGACCCAGTACTTC; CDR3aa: CASSHGTVQETQYF
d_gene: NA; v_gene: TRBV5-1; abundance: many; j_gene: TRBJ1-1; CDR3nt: TGCGCCAGCATAGGGGGGACCAACACTGAAGCTTTCTTT; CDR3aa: CASIGGTNTEAFF
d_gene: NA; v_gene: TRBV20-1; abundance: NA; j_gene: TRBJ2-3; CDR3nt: TGCAGTGCCACCTCCTTATCGGGGGCCCTACCTATCACAGATACGCAGTATTTT; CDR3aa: CSATSLSGALPITDTQYF
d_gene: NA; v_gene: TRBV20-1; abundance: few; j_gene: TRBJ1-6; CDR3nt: TGCAGTGCTAGAGATGGGACCACAGGGTCACCCCTCCACTTT; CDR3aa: CSARDGTTGSPLHF
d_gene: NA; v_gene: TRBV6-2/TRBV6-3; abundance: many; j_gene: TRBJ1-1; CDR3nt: TGTGCCAGCAGCAGGGACGGCGATGAAGCTTTCTTT; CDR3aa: CASSRDGDEAFF
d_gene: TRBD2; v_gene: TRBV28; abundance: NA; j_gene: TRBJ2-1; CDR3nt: TGTGCCAGCAGCTCCCGGGGACTAGCGAGAAATGAGCAGTTCTTC; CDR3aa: CASSSRGLARNEQFF
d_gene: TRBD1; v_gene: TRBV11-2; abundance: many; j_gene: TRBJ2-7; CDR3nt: TGTGCCAGCAGCCTTGACAGGGCGGCCTACGAGCAGTACTTC; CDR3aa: CASSLDRAAYEQYF
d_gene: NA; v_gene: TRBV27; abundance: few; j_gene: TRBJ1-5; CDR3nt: TGTGCCAGCAGTTTCGCAGGGATGGGACAGCCCCAGCATTTT; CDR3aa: CASSFAGMGQPQHF
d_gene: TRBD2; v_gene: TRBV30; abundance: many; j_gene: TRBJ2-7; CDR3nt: TGTGCCTGGAGTGTAAATTCCGGGGGGGAGTGGGCCTACGAGCAGTACTTC; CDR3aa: CAWSVNSGGEWAYEQYF
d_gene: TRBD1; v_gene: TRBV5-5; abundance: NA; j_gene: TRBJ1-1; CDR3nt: TGTGCCAGCAGCGGGGACGGGACAGCCCATGAAGCTTTCTTT; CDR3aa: CASSGDGTAHEAFF
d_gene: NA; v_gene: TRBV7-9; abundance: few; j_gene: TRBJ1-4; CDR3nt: TGTGCCAGCAGCACCAACAGGGCCAATAATGAAAAACTGTTTTTT; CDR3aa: CASSTNRANNEKLFF
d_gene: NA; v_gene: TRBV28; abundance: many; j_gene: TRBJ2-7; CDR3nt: TGTGCCAGCAGTCCGTTCGGCGGGGACTCCGAGCAGTACTTC; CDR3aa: CASSPFGGDSEQYF
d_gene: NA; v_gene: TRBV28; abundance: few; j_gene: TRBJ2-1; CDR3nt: TGTACCAGCAGTTCCCAGGGAGGAGCCCCTAGAGGCAATGAGCAGTTCTTC; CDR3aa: CTSSSQGGAPRGNEQFF
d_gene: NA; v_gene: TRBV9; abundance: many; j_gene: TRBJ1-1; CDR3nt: TGTGCCAGCAGCGCACCTAGTGTGGTGAACACTGAAGCTTTCTTT; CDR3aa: CASSAPSVVNTEAFF
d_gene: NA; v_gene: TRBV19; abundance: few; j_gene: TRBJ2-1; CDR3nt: TGTGCCAGTAGTATGGTGAGGGACTTAAACTACAATGAGCAGTTCTTC; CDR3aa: CASSMVRDLNYNEQFF
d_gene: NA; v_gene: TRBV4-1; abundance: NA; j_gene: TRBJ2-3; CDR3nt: TGCGCCAGCAGCCAAGTACCAGGGAGTCGTGCAGATACGCAGTATTTT; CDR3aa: CASSQVPGSRADTQYF
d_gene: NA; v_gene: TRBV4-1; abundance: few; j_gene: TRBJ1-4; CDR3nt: TGCGCCAGCACCGACAGCAGATCTGCAACTAATGAAAAACTGTTTTTT; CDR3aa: CASTDSRSATNEKLFF
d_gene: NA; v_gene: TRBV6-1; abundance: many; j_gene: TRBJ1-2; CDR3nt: TGTGCCAGCGGGACTCAGGGACGGGGTGGCTACACCTTC; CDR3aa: CASGTQGRGGYTF
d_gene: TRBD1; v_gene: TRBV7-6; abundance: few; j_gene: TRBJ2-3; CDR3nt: TGTGCCAGCAGCTTAGCGGCGTTGGTAACAGGGGAAGCAGATACGCAGTATTTT; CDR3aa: CASSLAALVTGEADTQYF
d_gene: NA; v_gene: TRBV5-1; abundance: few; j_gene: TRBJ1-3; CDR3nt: TGCGCCAGCAGCTTGGTAGGGCAAAACTCTGGAAACACCATATATTTT; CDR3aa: CASSLVGQNSGNTIYF
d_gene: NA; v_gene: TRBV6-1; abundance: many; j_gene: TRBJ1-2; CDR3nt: TGTGCCAACTGTCCTTGGCTGCCTTTGTGGGGCTACACCTTC; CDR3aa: CANCPWLPLWGYTF
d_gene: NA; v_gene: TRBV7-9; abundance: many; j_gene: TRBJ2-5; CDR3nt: TGTGCCAGCAGCCCCGTACATTACCAAGAGACCCAGTACTTC; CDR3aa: CASSPVHYQETQYF
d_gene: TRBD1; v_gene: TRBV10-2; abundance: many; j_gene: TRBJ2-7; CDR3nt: TGCGCCAGCAGCCTGCGGGACAGGAGCTCCTACGAGCAGTACTTC; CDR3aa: CASSLRDRSSYEQYF
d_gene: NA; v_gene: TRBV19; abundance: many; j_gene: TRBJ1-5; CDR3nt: TGTGCCAGTAGTATCATATGGGTTGGGTTGAGCAATCAGCCCCAGCATTTT; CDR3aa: CASSIIWVGLSNQPQHF
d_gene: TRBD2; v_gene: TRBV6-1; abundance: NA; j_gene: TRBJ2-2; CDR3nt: TGTGCCAGCATCACGCCCTGGCTAGCGGGAGGGAGGAACACCGGGGAGCTGTTTTTT; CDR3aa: CASITPWLAGGRNTGELFF
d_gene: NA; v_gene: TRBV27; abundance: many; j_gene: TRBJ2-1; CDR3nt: TGTGCCAGCAGACCTCGCGCTCGCACAGAAAATGAGCAGTTCTTC; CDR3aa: CASRPRARTENEQFF
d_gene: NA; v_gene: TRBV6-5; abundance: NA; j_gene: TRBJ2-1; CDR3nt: TGTGCCAGCATCAGGCAGGGTTTTATCGTCAGGGGAGGGCGGTTCCGGAATGAGCAGTTCTTC; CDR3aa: CASIRQGFIVRGGRFRNEQFF
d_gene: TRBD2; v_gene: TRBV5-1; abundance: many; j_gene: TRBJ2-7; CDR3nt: TGCGCCAGCAGCCGGGGACTAGCGCCGGGCGAGCAGTACTTC; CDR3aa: CASSRGLAPGEQYF
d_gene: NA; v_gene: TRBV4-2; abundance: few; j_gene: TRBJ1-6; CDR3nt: TGTGCCAGCAGCCAAGGGGGGGCTAAAAATTCACCCCTCCACTTT; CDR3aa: CASSQGGAKNSPLHF
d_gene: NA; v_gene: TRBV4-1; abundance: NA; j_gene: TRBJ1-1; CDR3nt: TGCGCCAGCAGCCAAGCTCGAGGATACACTGAAGCTTTCTTT; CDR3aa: CASSQARGYTEAFF
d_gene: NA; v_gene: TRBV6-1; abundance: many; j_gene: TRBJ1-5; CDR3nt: TGTGCCAGCAGTGATTCGGGTCAGCCCCAGCATTTT; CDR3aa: CASSDSGQPQHF
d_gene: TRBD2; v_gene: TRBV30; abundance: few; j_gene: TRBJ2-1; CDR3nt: TGTGCCTGGAGTGGTCTACTAGCGCGTCACTCCTACAATGAGCAGTTCTTC; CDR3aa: CAWSGLLARHSYNEQFF
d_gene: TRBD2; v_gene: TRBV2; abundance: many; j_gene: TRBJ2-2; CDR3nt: TGTGCCAGCAGTGAAGGGGCGGGAGGAAGGAACACCGGGGAGCTGTTTTTT; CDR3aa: CASSEGAGGRNTGELFF
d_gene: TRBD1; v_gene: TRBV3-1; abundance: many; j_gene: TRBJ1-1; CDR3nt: TGTGCCAGCAAGGACAGGGGAGAAGCTTTCTTT; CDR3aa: CASKDRGEAFF
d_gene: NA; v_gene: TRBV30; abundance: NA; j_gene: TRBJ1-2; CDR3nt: TGTGCCTGGAGTACCAATTGGGGTAACTATGGCTACACCTTC; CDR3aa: CAWSTNWGNYGYTF
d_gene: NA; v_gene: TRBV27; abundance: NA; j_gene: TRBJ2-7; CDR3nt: TGTGCCAGCAGTTACTCAGGGGATGCGTACGAGCAGTACTTC; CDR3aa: CASSYSGDAYEQYF
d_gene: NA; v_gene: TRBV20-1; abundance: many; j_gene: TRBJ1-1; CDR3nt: TGCAGTGCTAGAGTCGGAGGGGAGTTGAACACTGAAGCTTTCTTT; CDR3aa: CSARVGGELNTEAFF
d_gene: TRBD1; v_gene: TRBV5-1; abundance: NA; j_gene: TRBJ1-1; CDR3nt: TGCGCCAGCAGCCCGGGGACAGTGGGGACTGAAGCTTTCTTT; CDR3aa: CASSPGTVGTEAFF
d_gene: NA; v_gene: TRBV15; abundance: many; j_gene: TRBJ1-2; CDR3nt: TGTGCCACCAGCAACTACAGGGAGAACTATGGCTACACCTTC; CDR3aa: CATSNYRENYGYTF
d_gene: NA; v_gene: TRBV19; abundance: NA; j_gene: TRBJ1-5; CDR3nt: TGTGCCAGTAATAGCTGGAATCAGCCCCAGCATTTT; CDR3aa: CASNSWNQPQHF
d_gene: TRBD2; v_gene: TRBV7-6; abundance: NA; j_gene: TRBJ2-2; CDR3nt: TGTGCCAGCGGCTTTGGACTAGCGAAGGACGGGGAGCTGTTTTTT; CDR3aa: CASGFGLAKDGELFF
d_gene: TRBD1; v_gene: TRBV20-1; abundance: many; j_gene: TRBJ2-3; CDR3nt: TGCAGTGCTTACCGACTGGATAAACAGGGGGGTACAGATACGCAGTATTTT; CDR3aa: CSAYRLDKQGGTDTQYF
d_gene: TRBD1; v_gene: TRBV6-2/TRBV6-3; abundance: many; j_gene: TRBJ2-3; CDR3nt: TGTGCCAGCAGTTACGACAGGGGTTATGATACGCAGTATTTT; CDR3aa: CASSYDRGYDTQYF
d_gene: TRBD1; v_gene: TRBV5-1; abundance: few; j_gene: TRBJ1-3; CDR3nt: TGCGCCAACGACCCGGGACAGAGACGTATCACCATATATTTT; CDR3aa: CANDPGQRRITIYF
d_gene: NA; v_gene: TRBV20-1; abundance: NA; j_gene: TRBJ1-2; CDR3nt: TGCAGTATGCGGGGGGGAAACTATGGCTACACCTTC; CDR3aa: CSMRGGNYGYTF
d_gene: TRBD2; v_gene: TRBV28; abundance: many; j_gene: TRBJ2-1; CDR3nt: TGTGCCAGCAGTTTATTCCGGGGGGGAGATGAGCAGTTCTTC; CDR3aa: CASSLFRGGDEQFF
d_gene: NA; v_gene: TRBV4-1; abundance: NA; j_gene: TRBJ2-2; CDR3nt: TGCGCCAGCAGCCAAGAGGGCAGGGTGCGCACCGGGGAGCTGTTTTTT; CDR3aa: CASSQEGRVRTGELFF